This entry lists 26 T cell receptor beta chains sequenced from one sample in a study of Ad26.COV2.S vaccination and SARS-CoV-2 variants. TCRdb's table, derived via immunoSEQ multiplex PCR, lists solely in-frame clones and lacks some. This sample has a few hundred thousand clones, with around 85% found just once. Treatment defined: some 19 received Ad26.COV2.S at low or high dose, single or two shots; roughly five received placebo; per-sample allocation not given. The samples date from day 63 after the first vaccine or placebo injection. Material: peripheral blood, obtained in a trial of Ad26.COV2.S vaccine versus placebo. These receptors were collected from a person between 18 and 65 years old who received the Ad26.COV2.S COVID-19 vaccine or a placebo.

The chain employs TRBV7-7 and TRBJ2-2, with a possible D match to TRBD2 (6 bases). The V end was cut by 2 bases, the J end by 3 bases, with 7 bases between. The CDR3 runs to 14 residues. Germline V gene sequence: CDR1 SSHAT, CDR2 FNYEAQ (reference sequence). In DNA form, the CDR3 reads TGTGCCAGCAGCTTAAGCGGGCACACCGGGGAGCTGTTTTTT. Translated: CASSLSGHTGELFF.

The rearrangement uses TRBV18 and TRBJ1-2; D call uncertain. CDR3 length: 13 amino acids. The V end was cut by 2 bases, the J end by 7 bases, with 11 bases between. Per the germline V gene, CDR1 is KGHSH and CDR2 is LQKENI. CDR3 protein: CASSPMGGVGYTF. The CDR3 DNA follows: TGTGCCAGCTCACCAATGGGTGGCGTTGGCTACACCTTC.

V gene TRBV9 combines with J gene TRBJ2-1; TRBD1 is a possible D gene (5 bases). The length of the CDR3 is 17 residues. V dropped 3 bases and J dropped 4 bases, with 20 bases sitting between them. Germline lookup yields CDR1 SGDLS and CDR2 YYNGEE. The CDR3 nucleotides are TGTGCCAGCAGCGACCACAGACAGATGGCCCCATACAATGAGCAGTTCTTC. It specifies CASSDHRQMAPYNEQFF.

The J gene is TRBJ2-7, the V gene TRBV7-2; D could derive from TRBD1 or TRBD2 (5 bases each). Germline V gene sequence: CDR1 SGHTA, CDR2 FQGNSA. V lost 5 bases, J lost 4 bases, and 15 bases lay in between. This CDR3 is built from 14 residues. The CDR3 nucleotides are TGTGCCAGCAGCCCCTCGGGACGGCAGTACGAGCAGTACTTC. Its translation: CASSPSGRQYEQYF.

DNA of the CDR3: TGTGCCAGCTCACCACCAGGGCGGTATAACACCGGGGAGCTGTTTTTT. Translated: CASSPPGRYNTGELFF. V gene TRBV18 combines with J gene TRBJ2-2; D is ambiguous. This CDR3 region has 16 residues. V shed 0 bases and J shed 2 bases, with 10 bases lying between them. CDR1 KGHSH and CDR2 LQKENI come from the germline V gene.

The V gene is TRBV25-1, the J gene TRBJ2-7, with 10 bases lining up with TRBD1. Germline CDR1 and CDR2: MGHDK and SYGVNS. This CDR3 comprises 17 residues. V trimming: 4 bases; J trimming: 4 bases; junction bases outside the gene matches: 13. Written as DNA, the CDR3 is TGTGCCAGCAGTGCCCCCGGGACAGGGGATGGGTTGTACGAGCAGTACTTC. As protein: CASSAPGTGDGLYEQYF.

This chain connects TRBV4-1 to TRBJ1-5; 10 bases agree with TRBD1. Germline V lookup: CDR1 MGHRA, CDR2 YSYEKL. CDR3 length equals 15 residues. V shed 4 bases, J shed 6 bases, and the junction held 6 bases outside the gene matches. The CDR3 protein is CASSPGTGDPQPQHF. DNA for the CDR3: TGCGCCAGCAGCCCCGGGACAGGGGACCCTCAGCCCCAGCATTTT.

The gene calls are TRBV7-9 and TRBJ2-3; tentative D call: TRBD2 (5 bases). The CDR3 spans 16 residues. The germline gives CDR1 SEHNR, CDR2 FQNEAQ (reference sequence). V was cut by 0 bases and J by 3 bases, with 13 bases left in between. The CDR3 DNA reads as TGTGCCAGCAGCTTAGCAGGCGGGTACCCTACAGATACGCAGTATTTT. Encoded protein: CASSLAGGYPTDTQYF. The variable domain in full, completed from reference TRBV7-9 and TRBJ2-3, reads DTGVSQNPRHKITKRGQNVTFRCDPISEHNRLYWYRQTLGQGPEFLTYFQNEAQLEKSRLLSDRFSAERPKGSFSTLEIQRTEQGDSAMYLCASSLAGGYPTDTQYFGPGTRLTVL.

The chain employs TRBV4-2 and TRBJ1-6, with D uncertain. There are 17 residues in the CDR3. Germline CDR1 and CDR2: LGHNA and YNFKEQ. Trimming took 0 bases from V and 7 from J, leaving 16 bases between them. CDR3 residues: CASSQDLGLSTNSPLHF. CDR3 coding DNA: TGTGCCAGCAGCCAAGATTTGGGTCTGTCGACGAATTCACCCCTCCACTTT.

V usage is TRBV19 and J usage is TRBJ2-2, with 11 bases aligning to TRBD2. The V segment lost 5 bases and the J segment 7 bases; nucleotides outside the gene matches: 6. Germline V gene sequence: CDR1 LNHDA, CDR2 SQIVND (reference sequence). The CDR3 covers 15 residues. The CDR3 DNA follows: TGTGCCAGTAGTGAACTAGCGGGAGTGATCGGGGAGCTGTTTTTT. Its translation is CASSELAGVIGELFF.

V is TRBV5-1 and J is TRBJ2-1; TRBD1 matches at 8 bases. CDR1 and CDR2 (germline): SGHRS, YFSETQ. V lost 1 base and J lost 4; bases outside the gene matches: 4. CDR3 length: 15 amino acids. The CDR3 region is CASSLSHRGYNEQFF. The CDR3 DNA is TGCGCCAGCAGCTTGTCCCACAGGGGGTACAATGAGCAGTTCTTC.

The chain combines TRBV10-3 with TRBJ1-2; D is possibly TRBD1 (5 bases). The CDR3 contains 15 residues. V lost 3 bases and J lost 3, with 14 bases in between. Germline-derived CDR1 and CDR2 are ENHRY and SYGVKD. Here the CDR3 reads CAISDRFGGDYGYTF. CDR3 DNA sequence: TGTGCCATCAGTGATCGGTTCGGGGGTGACTATGGCTACACCTTC.

In this sample, this clone turned up once. The chain recombines TRBV18 with TRBJ1-4; TRBD1 matches 7 bases. The germline V gene has CDR1 KGHSH and CDR2 LQKENI. V dropped 3 bases and J dropped 0; count of bases not matched to a gene: 4. The CDR3 is 16 residues long. In DNA form, the CDR3 reads TGTGCCAGCTCACCCTTGGGACAGACAACTAATGAAAAACTGTTTTTT. Its translation is CASSPLGQTTNEKLFF.

The V gene is TRBV29-1, the J gene TRBJ2-2; D might be TRBD1 (6 bases). The germline gives CDR1 SQVTM, CDR2 ANQGSEA. Between the trimmed V and J ends, which lost 3 bases and 5 bases, there was a span of 10 bases. The CDR3 is 13 residues long. CDR3 in amino acids: CSVDRGHTGELFF. CDR3 sequence (DNA): TGCAGCGTTGACAGGGGACATACCGGGGAGCTGTTTTTT.

Only one count was recorded for this clone. V usage is TRBV5-1 and J usage is TRBJ2-3; D possibly corresponds to TRBD1 (6 bases). Germline V gene sequence: CDR1 SGHRS, CDR2 YFSETQ. CDR3 size: 14 residues. The V end was cut by 3 bases, the J end by 4 bases, with 12 bases between. CDR3 sequence (DNA): TGCGCCAGCAGCTCACAGGGTCGTCCAGATACGCAGTATTTT. This encodes CASSSQGRPDTQYF.

This clone was seen more than once but under ten times. V gene TRBV5-6 combines with J gene TRBJ1-5, with D possibly being TRBD1 (6 bases). The V end was cut by 6 bases, the J end by 6 bases, with 13 bases between. The CDR3 contains 13 residues. The germline V gene encodes CDR1 SGHDT and CDR2 YYEEEE. In DNA form, the CDR3 reads TGTGCCAGCACCCAGGGGCTCGGTCAGCCCCAGCATTTT. Translated, it gives CASTQGLGQPQHF.

V gene TRBV4-3 combines with J gene TRBJ2-5; D possibly corresponds to TRBD2 (6 bases). This CDR3 has 17 residues. Trimming shortened V by 2 bases and J by 7 bases, and 23 bases separated the two germline ends. Germline V CDR1 and CDR2: LGHNA, YSLEER. The CDR3 here is CASSQHRVSGEVGTQYF. In DNA form, the CDR3 reads TGCGCCAGCAGCCAACATAGGGTTTCCGGGGAGGTCGGGACCCAGTACTTC.

The chain recombines TRBV6-5 with TRBJ1-2, with 9 bases that match TRBD1. The V gene end was trimmed by 1 base and the J gene end by 7 bases; junction bases not matched to a gene: 10. CDR1 and CDR2 from the germline V gene are MNHEY and SVGAGI. The CDR3 consists of 16 residues. The CDR3, as DNA: TGTGCCAGCAGTTACTTTGCGACAGGGGGGTCTGGTGGCTACACCTTC. Its protein product is CASSYFATGGSGGYTF.

This sequence joins TRBV5-1 and TRBJ2-2; 11 nucleotides agree with TRBD1. Germline V gene sequence: CDR1 SGHRS, CDR2 YFSETQ. V gave up 3 bases and J gave up 4 bases; unmatched junction bases: 8. The CDR3 consists of 17 residues. CDR3 nucleotides: TGCGCCAGCAGCTCGGACAGGGGGCATCGAATCACCGGGGAGCTGTTTTTT. Protein: CASSSDRGHRITGELFF.

The chain uses TRBV18 and TRBJ1-1; the D gene is possibly TRBD1 (5 bases). This CDR3 contains 13 residues. The V gene lost 3 bases and the J gene lost 4 bases, with 9 bases spanning the gap. CDR1 is KGHSH and CDR2 is LQKENI in the germline V gene. The CDR3 region has the DNA TGTGCCAGCTCACCCCGACAGTTCACTGAAGCTTTCTTT. Translated: CASSPRQFTEAFF.

The chain has TRBV5-5 and TRBJ2-3; 10 positions agree with TRBD1. CDR3 length: 16 residues. V was pared by 5 bases and J by 4 bases, with 10 bases of the junction left unmatched. Germline V gene sequence: CDR1 SGHKS, CDR2 YYEKEE (reference sequence). CDR3 region: CASRWAGQGVPDTQYF. The CDR3 region has the DNA TGTGCCAGCAGGTGGGCAGGACAGGGGGTACCAGATACGCAGTATTTT.

The chain links TRBV10-1 to TRBJ2-1; 9 bases fit TRBD2. Germline CDR1 is WNHNN and CDR2 is SYGVQD (reference sequence). CDR3 length: 17 amino acids. The CDR3 DNA reads as TGCGTTAGGGTACTAGCGGGCTCCTTTATCTCCTACAATGAGCAGTTCTTC. Its protein is CVRVLAGSFISYNEQFF.

J is TRBJ2-3 and V is TRBV6-2 or TRBV6-3; D is perhaps TRBD1 (6 bases). V lost 4 bases and J lost 6, with 14 bases in between. CDR3 size: 14 residues. In germline, CDR1 is MNHEY, CDR2 SVGEGT. CDR3 residues: CASSSPGAKDTQYF. The CDR3 DNA reads TGTGCCAGCAGTTCCCCAGGGGCGAAGGATACGCAGTATTTT.

The genes are TRBV2 and TRBJ1-5, with no clear D. Germline V gives CDR1 SNHLY, CDR2 FYNNEI. The CDR3 has 13 residues. V was trimmed by 5 bases and J by 5 bases, leaving 10 bases between them. The CDR3 spells CASSPDDYQPQHF. The CDR3 DNA follows: TGTGCCAGCAGTCCAGACGATTATCAGCCCCAGCATTTT.

V gene TRBV9 combines with J gene TRBJ2-3, with D unresolved. In germline, CDR1 is SGDLS, CDR2 YYNGEE. The germline V and J ends were trimmed by 0 bases and 6 bases, with 5 bases remaining between them. The CDR3 is 12 amino acids. CDR3 DNA: TGTGCCAGCAGCGTAGCTAAGGATACGCAGTATTTT. Amino acids: CASSVAKDTQYF. The full variable domain, rest sourced from reference TRBV9 and TRBJ2-3, is DSGVTQTPKHLITATGQRVTLRCSPRSGDLSVYWYQQSLDQGLQFLIQYYNGEERAKGNILERFSAQQFPDLHSELNLSSLELGDSALYFCASSVAKDTQYFGPGTRLTVL.

The chain recombines TRBV19 with TRBJ1-1, with D maybe TRBD1 (5 bases). This CDR3 is 13 amino acids long. V shed 5 bases and J shed 4 bases, with 11 bases lying between them. Germline V CDR1 and CDR2: LNHDA, SQIVND (reference sequence). CDR3 residues: CASSYSGTTEAFF. The CDR3 nucleotides are TGTGCCAGTAGTTACTCAGGGACCACTGAAGCTTTCTTT.